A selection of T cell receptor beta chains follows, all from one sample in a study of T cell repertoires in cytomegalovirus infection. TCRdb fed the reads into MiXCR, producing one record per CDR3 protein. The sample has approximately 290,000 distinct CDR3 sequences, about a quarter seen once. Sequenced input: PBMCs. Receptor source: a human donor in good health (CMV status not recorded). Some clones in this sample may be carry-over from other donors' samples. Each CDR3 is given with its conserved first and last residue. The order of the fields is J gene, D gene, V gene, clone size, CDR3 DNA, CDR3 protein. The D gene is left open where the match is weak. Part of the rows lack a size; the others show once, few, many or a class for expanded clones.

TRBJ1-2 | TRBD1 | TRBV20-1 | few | TGCAGTGCTAGAGCCCTTGGACAGGCCACCATCTCAGTCTATGGCTACACCTTC | CSARALGQATISVYGYTF
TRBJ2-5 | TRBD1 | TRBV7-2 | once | TGTGCCAGCAGCAAAACCGGACAGGTTGTAAGGGGAGAGACCCAGTACTTC | CASSKTGQVVRGETQYF
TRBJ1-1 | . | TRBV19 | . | TGTGCCAGTAGTCCTGACCTTGGCCGGGCGGTCACTGAAGCTTTCTTT | CASSPDLGRAVTEAFF
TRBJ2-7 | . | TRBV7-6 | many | TGTGCCAGCAGCTTAGCCAAGGGAGGCTACGAGCAGTACTTC | CASSLAKGGYEQYF
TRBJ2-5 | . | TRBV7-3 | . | TGTGCCAGCAGCTACACAGGTGACCAAGAGACCCAGTACTTC | CASSYTGDQETQYF
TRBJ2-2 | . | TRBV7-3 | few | TGTGCCAGCAGCCCCACTTCGACCGGGGAGCTGTTTTTT | CASSPTSTGELFF
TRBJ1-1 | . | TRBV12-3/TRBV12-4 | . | TGTGCCAGCGGACGGACAGTGAACACTGAAGCTTTCTTT | CASGRTVNTEAFF
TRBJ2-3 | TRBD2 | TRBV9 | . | TGTGCCAGCAGCGCGACTAGCGGGGGAACAGATACGCAGTATTTT | CASSATSGGTDTQYF
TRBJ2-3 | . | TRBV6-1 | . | TGTGCCAGCAGTGAACATGGGGCACGGAATACGCAGTATTTT | CASSEHGARNTQYF
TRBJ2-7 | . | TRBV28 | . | TGTGCCAGCAGAAAAACCGGGACGGCCGAGCAGTACTTC | CASRKTGTAEQYF
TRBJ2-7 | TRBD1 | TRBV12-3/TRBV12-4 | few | TGTGCCAGCAGACAACAGGGGTTAACCTACGAGCAGTACTTC | CASRQQGLTYEQYF
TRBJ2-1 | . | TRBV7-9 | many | TGTGCCAGCAGCTTTCGTCCAGGGTTAGGGGACGGTGAGCAGTTCTTC | CASSFRPGLGDGEQFF
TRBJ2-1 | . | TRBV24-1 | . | TGTGCCACCAGTGACCCAGGAAGACCCCCGTACAATGAGCAGTTCTTC | CATSDPGRPPYNEQFF
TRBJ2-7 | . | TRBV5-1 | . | TGCGCCAGCAGCTCCTCAAGACAGGGCGGGACCTACGAGCAGTACTTC | CASSSSRQGGTYEQYF
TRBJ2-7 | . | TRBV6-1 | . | TGTGCCAGCAGTGTGCGGGGACCTCCCTACGAGCAGTACTTC | CASSVRGPPYEQYF
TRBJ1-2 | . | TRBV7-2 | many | TGTGCCAGCAGCTTATCCGGGCAGGCGAACTATGGCTACACCTTC | CASSLSGQANYGYTF
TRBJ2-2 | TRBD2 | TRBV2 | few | TGTGCCAGCAGCGGGCGGGGGGTCTCCGGGGAGCTGTTTTTT | CASSGRGVSGELFF
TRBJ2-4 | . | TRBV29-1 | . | TGCAGCGTTGTAGACTCCAAAAACATTCAGTACTTC | CSVVDSKNIQYF
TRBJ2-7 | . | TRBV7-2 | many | TGTGCCAGCAGCTTAGACGGAGGCGAGCAGTACTTC | CASSLDGGEQYF
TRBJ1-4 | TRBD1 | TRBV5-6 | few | TGTGCCAGCACCCTTGGTACAGGGGACGGAAAACTGTTTTTT | CASTLGTGDGKLFF
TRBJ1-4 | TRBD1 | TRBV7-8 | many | TGTGCCAGCAGCTCCGGACAGGGCGACGGGGGAAAACTGTTTTTT | CASSSGQGDGGKLFF
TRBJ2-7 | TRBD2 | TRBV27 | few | TGTGCCAGCAGTTTAATTGGGGGGGCCTACGAGCAGTACTTC | CASSLIGGAYEQYF
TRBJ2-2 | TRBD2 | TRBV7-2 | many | TGTGCCAGCAGCTACTATAGCGGGACCGGGGAGCTGTTTTTT | CASSYYSGTGELFF
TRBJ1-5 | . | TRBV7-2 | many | TGTGCCAGCAGCGGCGGGCCTTTCAATCAGCCCCAGCATTTT | CASSGGPFNQPQHF
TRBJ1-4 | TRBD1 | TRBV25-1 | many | TGTGCCACCTCGGCGACAGGGAGTGAAAAACTGTTTTTT | CATSATGSEKLFF
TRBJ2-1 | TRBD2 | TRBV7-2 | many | TGTGCCAGCAGCTCATCCGGACTAGCGGGGAACTACAATGAGCAGTTCTTC | CASSSSGLAGNYNEQFF
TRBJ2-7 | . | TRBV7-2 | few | TGTGCCAGCAGCAGGGATAGCCTGGGGTACGAGCAGTACTTC | CASSRDSLGYEQYF
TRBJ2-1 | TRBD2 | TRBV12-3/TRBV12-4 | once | TGTGCCAGCAGGATAAGACTAGCGGGAGGGCACGATGAGCAGTTCTTC | CASRIRLAGGHDEQFF
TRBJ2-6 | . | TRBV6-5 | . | TGTGCCAGCAGTTCACGGGGGACTGGGGCCAACGTCCTGACTTTC | CASSSRGTGANVLTF
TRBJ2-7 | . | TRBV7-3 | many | TGTGCCAGCAGCTTAGCAGGACCAAACTCCGAGCAGTACTTC | CASSLAGPNSEQYF
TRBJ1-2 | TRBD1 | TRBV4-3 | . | TGCGCCAGCAGCCAGCCTACAGGGGGGCACTATGGCTACACCTTC | CASSQPTGGHYGYTF
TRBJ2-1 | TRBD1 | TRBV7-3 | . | TGTGCCAGCAGCCAAGGAGGGACAGGGGGCTACAATGAGCAGTTCTTC | CASSQGGTGGYNEQFF
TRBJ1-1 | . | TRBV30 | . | TGTGCCGGACAAGGGGACACTGAAGCTTTCTTT | CAGQGDTEAFF
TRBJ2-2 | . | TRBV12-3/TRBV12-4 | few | TGTGCCAGCACCCCGCGCGCAGGGTTAACCGGGGAGCTGTTTTTT | CASTPRAGLTGELFF
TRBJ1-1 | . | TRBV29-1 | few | TGCAGCGTTGACGCGGGGGCGAGCACTGAAGCTTTCTTT | CSVDAGASTEAFF
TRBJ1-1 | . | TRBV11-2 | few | TGTGCCAGCAGCTTAGTAGACAGGAGTGAAGCTTTCTTT | CASSLVDRSEAFF
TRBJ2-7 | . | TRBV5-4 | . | TGTGCCAGCAGCGCCCAGGGGGGGGCCACCTACGAGCAGTACTTC | CASSAQGGATYEQYF